The present T cell receptor (beta chain) was sequenced within a study of cytomegalovirus exposure and HLA in healthy donors. Study findings and constraints: In a later analysis, common viral pathogens appeared linked to several of the most significant clusters. From TCR beta sequences, most subjects' HLA-A and HLA-B alleles were reportedly predicted accurately.

This CDR3 contains 14 residues. From germline, CDR1 is MNHNS and CDR2 SASEGT. V gave up 3 bases and J gave up 7 bases, with 13 bases separating them. As concerns this clone: The antigen remains undetermined.

PCR primers comprised 60 Vbeta and 13 Jbeta primers. The protocol was immunoSEQ multiplex PCR, while the TCRdb copy is restricted to in-frame clones and leaves out a portion. The sample gives about 140,000 clones, roughly three quarters of which show up once; 1.5% to 2% is in the top ten. Source material: PBMCs. This receptor was identified in a woman aged 25 to 39 in good health and CMV-seronegative. This chain uses TRBV6-1 with TRBJ1-5; D is undetermined. CDR3 protein: CASSDGRWTQPQHF. CDR3 coding DNA: TGTGCCAGCAGTGATGGGAGGTGGACGCAGCCCCAGCATTTT.